This TCR beta chain was identified in a study of blood T cell repertoires in COVID-19. Turning to the study itself: T cells, B-cell-depleted T cells, or PBMCs provided the cDNA or gDNA that served as material.

With 3 bases clipped from V and 3 bases from J, the junction kept 5 bases outside the gene matches. Germline CDR1 reads SQVTM; CDR2 reads ANQGSEA. CDR3 length: 13 amino acids. In the original processing: Amplified reference gene primers provided the basis for estimating nucleated cell counts. Some clones are missing from TCRdb's copy, which holds only in-frame ones; the method was immunoSEQ multiplex PCR. That table supplies the V and J calls and clone size; D and trimming were determined from the DNA. This repertoire shows over 150,000 clones, approximately 90% found once; its top ten account for over 2%.

The sequence was obtained from a middle-aged man who had recovered from COVID-19. The chain couples TRBV29-1 to TRBJ2-7; 7 positions match TRBD1. Sequencing input: peripheral blood. The CDR3 here is CSVDTGALYEQYF. Written as DNA, the CDR3 is TGCAGCGTTGACACAGGGGCGCTCTACGAGCAGTACTTC.